This entry lists 8 T cell receptor beta chains sequenced from one sample in a study of radiotherapy plus CTLA-4 blockade in lung cancer (dated by TCRdb to the late 2010s). Library preparation employed the immunoSEQ multiplex PCR assay. The source is immuneACCESS, and TCRdb retained only in-frame sequences with V and J called. Part of the clones is not carried over; for the studies checked, unresolved V genes explain less than half of this, and the remainder is unexplained. This sample comprises more than 65,000 clones, roughly 87% of them detected only once. 0.82% of the sample rests with the top ten. Here the sequenced sample was peripheral blood, taken from a patient treated with radiotherapy plus ipilimumab. The origin of the receptors is a human donor with non-small cell lung cancer who had stable disease on radiotherapy plus ipilimumab.

The chain links TRBV11-2 to TRBJ2-1, with D tentatively TRBD2 (5 bases). Germline lookup yields CDR1 SGHAT and CDR2 FQNNGV. The CDR3 is made up of 16 amino acids. V was trimmed by 5 bases and J by 0 bases, leaving 14 bases between them. The CDR3 here is CASSLTRGSSYNEQFF. The CDR3 nucleotides read TGTGCCAGCAGCCTGACCCGTGGGAGCTCCTACAATGAGCAGTTCTTC.

This clone occurred once. The V and J genes are TRBV5-1 and TRBJ2-7; D is perhaps TRBD1 or TRBD2 (5 bases each). The ends were cut back, 0 bases at V and 3 bases at J, with 7 bases in the middle. Per the germline V gene, CDR1 is SGHRS and CDR2 is YFSETQ. The CDR3 covers 13 residues. In DNA form, the CDR3 reads TGCGCCAGCAGCTTGGAGGGACGCTACGAGCAGTACTTC. Its protein is CASSLEGRYEQYF.

This chain connects TRBV11-2 to TRBJ1-1, with 9 bases aligning to TRBD1. This CDR3 region has 18 residues. CDR1 and CDR2 (germline): SGHAT, FQNNGV. V lost 2 bases, J lost 6 bases, and 16 bases stayed unmatched. The CDR3 loop is CASSLWVGGTGKVPEAFF. As DNA, the CDR3 is TGTGCCAGCAGCTTATGGGTCGGTGGGACAGGGAAGGTCCCTGAAGCTTTCTTT. Full variable domain (missing parts from reference TRBV11-2 and TRBJ1-1): EAGVAQSPRYKIIEKRQSVAFWCNPISGHATLYWYQQILGQGPKLLIQFQNNGVVDDSQLPKDRFSAERLKGVDSTLKIQPAKLEDSAVYLCASSLWVGGTGKVPEAFFGQGTRLTVV.

This sequence joins TRBV30 and TRBJ2-1, with TRBD2 identical over 13 bases. V shed 3 bases and J 2 bases; nucleotides not matched to a gene: 1. Germline CDR1 and CDR2: GTSNPN and SVGIG (reference sequence). The CDR3 covers 15 residues. This chain's CDR3 is CAWRGLAGAYNEQFF. In nucleotides, the CDR3 is TGTGCCTGGAGAGGACTAGCGGGAGCCTACAATGAGCAGTTCTTC.

This clone was detected only a few times. V gene TRBV10-3 combines with J gene TRBJ1-2; 7 bases line up with TRBD1. CDR3 length: 12 amino acids. Per the germline V gene, CDR1 is ENHRY and CDR2 is SYGVKD. The V and J ends lost 2 bases and 8 bases, in that order; junction bases with no gene match: 2. CDR3: CAISETGDGYTF. In DNA form, the CDR3 reads TGTGCCATCAGTGAGACAGGGGACGGCTACACCTTC.

A single count supports this clone. The rearrangement joins TRBV27 to TRBJ2-5; unclear D gene. The CDR3 sequence is 15 residues long. Germline CDR1 MNHEY, CDR2 SMNVEV (reference sequence). V lost 5 bases and J 3 bases, leaving 16 bases between the germline ends. CDR3 amino acids: CASSQGFGRKETQYF. For the CDR3, the DNA is TGTGCCAGCAGTCAAGGGTTCGGCAGGAAAGAGACCCAGTACTTC.

J is TRBJ1-1 and V is TRBV18; D gene ambiguous. This CDR3 is 12 amino acids long. V was trimmed by 0 bases and J by 7 bases, leaving 6 bases between them. Germline CDR1 is KGHSH and CDR2 is LQKENI. CDR3 in DNA: TGTGCCAGCTCACCACCGCACATTGAAGCTTTCTTT. Translated, it gives CASSPPHIEAFF.

The V call is TRBV27, the J call TRBJ2-3; D not resolved. In germline, CDR1 is MNHEY, CDR2 SMNVEV (reference sequence). The V end was cut by 2 bases, the J end by 4 bases, with 10 bases between. The CDR3 contains 14 residues. The CDR3 region is CASSLIQGADTQYF. The CDR3 nucleotides are TGTGCCAGCAGTTTAATCCAAGGAGCAGATACGCAGTATTTT.